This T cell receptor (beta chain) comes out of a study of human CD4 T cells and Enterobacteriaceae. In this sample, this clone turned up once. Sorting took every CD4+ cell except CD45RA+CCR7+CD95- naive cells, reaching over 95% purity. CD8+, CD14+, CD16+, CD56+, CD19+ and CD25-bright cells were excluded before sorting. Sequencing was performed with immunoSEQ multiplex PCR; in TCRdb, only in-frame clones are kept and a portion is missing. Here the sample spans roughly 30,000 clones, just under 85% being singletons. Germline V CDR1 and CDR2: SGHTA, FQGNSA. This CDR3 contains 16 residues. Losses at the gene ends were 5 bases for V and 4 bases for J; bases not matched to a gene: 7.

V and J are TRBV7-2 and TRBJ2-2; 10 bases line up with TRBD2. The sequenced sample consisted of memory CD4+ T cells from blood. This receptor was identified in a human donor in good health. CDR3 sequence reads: CASSRPSGRGTGELFF. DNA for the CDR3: TGTGCCAGCAGCCGCCCCAGCGGGAGGGGCACCGGGGAGCTGTTTTTT.